This passage covers 20 T cell receptor beta chains from one sample sequenced in a study of post-analysis software for immune sequencing data. Study-wide results and limits: Patients had higher frequencies than controls of roughly 5 TRBV segments, including TRBV5-6, TRBV5-1 and TRBV20-1.

No antigens are known for them. Included in the TCR beta cDNA libraries were unique molecular identifiers. Each CDR3 protein is one row after TCRdb ran MiXCR on the PCR reads. The data contain approximately 360,000 distinct CDR3 sequences, less than 40% of them singletons. The sequencing sample was made of blood. The receptors were sampled from a girl aged 5-17 years with multiple sclerosis.

At least ten counts were recorded for this clonotype. The rearrangement uses TRBV4-1 and TRBJ2-5; weak D call: TRBD1 (7 bases). V lost 3 bases and J 13 bases, leaving 27 bases between the germline ends. The CDR3 loop spans 16 amino acids. Germline CDR1 MGHRA, CDR2 YSYEKL. The CDR3 protein is CASSQGSDREARALYF. The CDR3 bases are TGCGCCAGCAGCCAGGGGAGCGACAGGGAGGCGAGGGCCTTGTACTTC.

In this sample, this clonotype turned up a few times. The genes are TRBV3-1 and TRBJ2-2; D tentatively fits TRBD1 or TRBD2 (5 bases each). The germline V and J ends were trimmed by 2 bases and 4 bases, with 14 bases remaining between them. The CDR3 spans 16 residues. CDR1 LGHDT and CDR2 YNNKEL come from the germline V gene (reference sequence). The CDR3 nucleotides are TGTGCCAGCAGCCAATTTAGTTATGGGGGCACCGGGGAGCTGTTTTTT. Encoded protein: CASSQFSYGGTGELFF.

There are a few counts of this clonotype. CDR3 coding DNA: TGTGCCAGCAGTAAGGGGAGCGGGGGGGAAAACAATGAGCAGTTCTTC. The encoded protein is CASSKGSGGENNEQFF. V and J are TRBV6-6 and TRBJ2-1, with 10 bases matching TRBD2. Germline trimming cut 5 bases from V and 5 bases from J; bases unmatched to any gene: 9. The CDR3 covers 16 residues. Germline V gene lookup returns CDR1 MNHNY and CDR2 SVGAGI (reference sequence).

In its sample, this clonotype was seen once. The V and J genes are TRBV10-1 and TRBJ2-5; D gene ambiguous. Germline V gene data show CDR1 as WNHNN and CDR2 as SYGVQD (reference sequence). The germline V and J ends were trimmed by 6 bases and 1 base, with 9 bases remaining between them. CDR3 length equals 13 residues. CDR3 coding DNA: TGCGCCAGCAGCCGGGCAGTCCAAGAGACCCAGTACTTC. It translates to CASSRAVQETQYF.

This chain connects TRBV9 to TRBJ2-3, with TRBD1 as a possible D gene (7 bases). The CDR3 loop spans 14 amino acids. Germline lookup yields CDR1 SGDLS and CDR2 YYNGEE. V shed 2 bases and J shed 6 bases, with 13 bases lying between them. The CDR3 is CASSVEGAGDTQYF. The CDR3 nucleotides are TGTGCCAGCAGCGTGGAGGGGGCTGGGGATACGCAGTATTTT.

The J gene is TRBJ2-2, the V gene TRBV6-5; D assignment may be TRBD1 or TRBD2 (5 bases each). V dropped 8 bases and J dropped 5 bases, with 15 bases sitting between them. Germline CDR1 reads MNHEY; CDR2 reads SVGAGI. This CDR3 comprises 14 residues. The CDR3 loop is CASGRQRLTGELFF. For the CDR3, the DNA is TGTGCCAGCGGTAGACAGAGACTAACCGGGGAGCTGTTTTTT.

This chain connects TRBV6-5 to TRBJ2-7; D uncertain. The germline CDR1 and CDR2 sequences are MNHEY and SVGAGI. The CDR3 loop spans 12 amino acids. V was clipped by 7 bases and J by 1 base, with 8 bases between them. The CDR3 DNA is TGTGCCAGCATGGGCGGATCCTACGAGCAGTACTTC. Encoded protein: CASMGGSYEQYF.

The chain employs TRBV9 and TRBJ2-7; 11 bases match TRBD2. V dropped 3 bases and J dropped 7; count of bases not matched to a gene: 6. Germline lookup yields CDR1 SGDLS and CDR2 YYNGEE. This CDR3 is 14 amino acids long. The CDR3 sequence: CASSASGGIGEQYF. Written as DNA, the CDR3 is TGTGCCAGCAGCGCTAGCGGGGGGATTGGAGAGCAGTACTTC.

As concerns this clonotype: A single base is all that separates this from a far larger clone, so a read error is likely. The chain couples TRBV7-2 to TRBJ2-5; D uncertain. Germline V gives CDR1 SGHTA, CDR2 FQGNSA. This CDR3 region has 11 residues. CDR3 nucleotide sequence: TGTGTCAGCAGCTTCGGGGAGACCCAGTACTTC. Its protein product is CVSSFGETQYF.

This chain uses TRBV10-3 with TRBJ2-1, with 7 bases fitting TRBD1. After removal of 3 bases from V and 5 bases from J, the junction contained 7 bases not matched to a gene. Germline V gene sequence: CDR1 ENHRY, CDR2 SYGVKD. This CDR3 contains 15 residues. Here the CDR3 DNA reads TGTGCCATCAGTGACTCCTCGGGACAGCACAATGAGCAGTTCTTC. Translation: CAISDSSGQHNEQFF.

The chain combines TRBV4-1 with TRBJ1-1; 8 nucleotides match TRBD1. Germline-derived CDR1 and CDR2 are MGHRA and YSYEKL. The CDR3 contains 15 residues. Unmatched junction bases numbered 3, after V lost 3 bases and J lost 0 bases. CDR3 nucleotide sequence: TGCGCCAGCAGCCACGACAGGGGAATGAACACTGAAGCTTTCTTT. This sequence encodes CASSHDRGMNTEAFF.

About this clonotype itself: The junction and the germline gene differ at one end; a read error may be behind it. The chain carries TRBV7-2 and TRBJ2-1; D call uncertain. The CDR3 is 12 residues long. Germline-derived CDR1 and CDR2 are SGHTA and FQGNSA. The CDR3 DNA sequence: TGTGCCAGCAGCTTAGATTTCAATGTGCAGTTCTTC. Translating gives CASSLDFNVQFF.

A few counts support this clonotype. This chain connects TRBV29-1 to TRBJ1-5, with D unresolved. This CDR3 has 13 amino acids. Germline-derived CDR1 and CDR2 are SQVTM and ANQGSEA. With 4 bases removed from V and 1 base from J, the gap between germline ends came to 8 bases. CDR3 DNA sequence: TGCAGCGTTGGGGAAAGGAGCAATCAGCCCCAGCATTTT. Its protein product is CSVGERSNQPQHF.

This chain links TRBV7-2 with TRBJ2-7; 8 bases are a match to TRBD1. The length of the CDR3 is 15 residues. The germline V gene encodes CDR1 SGHTA and CDR2 FQGNSA. Germline trimming cut 4 bases from V and 1 base from J; bases unmatched to any gene: 6. The CDR3 sequence is CASSSGRDRSYEQYF. CDR3 bases: TGTGCCAGCAGCTCTGGCCGGGACAGGTCCTACGAGCAGTACTTC.

The chain employs TRBV21-1 and TRBJ1-5. TRBV21-1 corresponds to a pseudogene. This CDR3 spans 17 amino acids. This CDR3 is CASSKRGWQVSNQPQHF. Written as DNA, the CDR3 is TGTGCCAGCAGCAAAAGGGGATGGCAGGTTAGCAATCAGCCCCAGCATTTT.

This clonotype has just a few counts. The V and J genes are TRBV29-1 and TRBJ1-1; D may be TRBD1 (5 bases). CDR1 and CDR2 (germline): SQVTM, ANQGSEA. V lost 7 bases, J lost 5 bases, and 14 bases lay in between. The CDR3 runs 12 residues. CDR3 nucleotides: TGCAGCGGGGGACGGGAGGGAACTGAAGCTTTCTTT. This gives the protein CSGGREGTEAFF.

The J gene is TRBJ1-2, the V gene TRBV6-1; D gene ambiguous. CDR1 and CDR2 (germline): MNHNS, SASEGT. The V gene lost 6 bases and the J gene lost 3 bases, with 8 bases spanning the gap. This CDR3 comprises 12 residues. The CDR3 sequence: CASRDTYYGYTF. As DNA, the CDR3 is TGTGCCAGCAGAGACACCTACTATGGCTACACCTTC.

This clonotype was observed a handful of times. This chain uses TRBV11-2 with TRBJ2-1; D unresolved. Germline V CDR1 and CDR2: SGHAT, FQNNGV. Trimming pared 5 bases from V and 0 bases from J, leaving 8 bases between. The CDR3 contains 14 residues. CDR3 sequence (DNA): TGTGCCAGCAGCCCGGTCGGCTCCTACAATGAGCAGTTCTTC. This codes for CASSPVGSYNEQFF. The full variable domain, completed using reference TRBV11-2 and TRBJ2-1, is EAGVAQSPRYKIIEKRQSVAFWCNPISGHATLYWYQQILGQGPKLLIQFQNNGVVDDSQLPKDRFSAERLKGVDSTLKIQPAKLEDSAVYLCASSPVGSYNEQFFGPGTRLTVL.

The chain combines TRBV29-1 with TRBJ1-1; TRBD1 aligns across 11 bases. The germline gives CDR1 SQVTM, CDR2 ANQGSEA. The CDR3 is made up of 12 amino acids. V shed 7 bases and J 7 bases; nucleotides not matched to a gene: 5. The CDR3 here is CSARDRGGEAFF. DNA for the CDR3: TGCAGCGCACGGGACAGGGGGGGTGAAGCTTTCTTT.

This clonotype has just a few counts. The chain combines TRBV4-1 with TRBJ1-2; unclear D gene. Trimming shortened V by 1 base and J by 5 bases, and 14 bases separated the two germline ends. The germline V gene encodes CDR1 MGHRA and CDR2 YSYEKL. This CDR3 comprises 15 residues. As DNA, the CDR3 is TGCGCCAGCAGCCAAGGGCCACATGGACGTTATGGCTACACCTTC. It codes for CASSQGPHGRYGYTF.